This TCR beta chain emerged from a study of identical twins. Study-wide findings and caveats: The study reached conclusions through statistical analysis that was cross-sectional, not following the same donors. Potential partial confounding of zero-insertion analyses by invariant MAIT and iNKT cells was noted.

In every case, the donor was a healthy Caucasian. In germline, CDR1 is SEHNR, CDR2 FQNEAQ (reference sequence). The CDR3 extends over 15 amino acids. The V segment lost 5 bases and the J segment 2 bases; nucleotides outside the gene matches: 5. Remarks on this clonotype: Its antigen remains unidentified.

A universal primer binding site was introduced by template switching. The final cDNA contained unique molecular identifiers. TCRdb reanalysed the 5' RACE reads using MiXCR and keeps one entry per CDR3 protein. The repertoire consists of 650,000 to 800,000 distinct CDR3 sequences, with less than 10% occurring once and the leading ten covering 0.8% to 1%. The same data also went into a second study, on yellow fever vaccine responses in identical twins.

The V and J genes are TRBV7-9 and TRBJ2-7; the match to TRBD2 covers 11 bases. Sequences were obtained from PBMCs. The receptor comes from a woman between 18 and 29 years old in good health. The CDR3 is CASSPGLAVPYEQYF. Here the CDR3 DNA reads TGTGCCAGCAGCCCGGGACTAGCGGTTCCCTACGAGCAGTACTTC.